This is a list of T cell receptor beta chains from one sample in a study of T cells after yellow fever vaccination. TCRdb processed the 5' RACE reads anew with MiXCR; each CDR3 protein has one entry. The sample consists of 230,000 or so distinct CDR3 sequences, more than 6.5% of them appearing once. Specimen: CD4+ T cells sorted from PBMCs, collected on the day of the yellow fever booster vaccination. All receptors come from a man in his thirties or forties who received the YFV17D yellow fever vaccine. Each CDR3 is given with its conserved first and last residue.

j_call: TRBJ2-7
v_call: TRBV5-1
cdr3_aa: CASPGGTGHYEQYF

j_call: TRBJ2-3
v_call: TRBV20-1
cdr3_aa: CSARDGLVGPSVTDTQYF

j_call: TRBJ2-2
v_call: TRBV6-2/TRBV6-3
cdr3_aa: CAGGGTGGTGELFF

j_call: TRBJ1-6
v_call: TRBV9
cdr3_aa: CASSVRRDSPLHF

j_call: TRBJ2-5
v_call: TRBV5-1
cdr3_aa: CASPSGETQYF

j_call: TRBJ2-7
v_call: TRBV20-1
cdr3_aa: CSAATGTNSYEQYF

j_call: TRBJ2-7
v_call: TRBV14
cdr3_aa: CASSPSHRGGEQYF

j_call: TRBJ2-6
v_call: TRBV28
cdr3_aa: CASSFTALSGANVLTF

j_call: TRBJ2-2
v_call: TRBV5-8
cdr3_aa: CASSLISGAGELFF

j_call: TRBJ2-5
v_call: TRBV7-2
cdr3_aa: CASSRRDVGFTRSGGQETQYF

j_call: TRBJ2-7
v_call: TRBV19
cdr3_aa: CASSPGAGGQNEQYF

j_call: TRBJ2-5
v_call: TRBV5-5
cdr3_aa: CASSADWREGQYF

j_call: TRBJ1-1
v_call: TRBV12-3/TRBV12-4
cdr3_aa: CASSPTGGDTEAFF

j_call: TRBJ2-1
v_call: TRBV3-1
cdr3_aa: CASSQDELAKQFF

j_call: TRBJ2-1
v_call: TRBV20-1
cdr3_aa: CSASPGQGINEQFF

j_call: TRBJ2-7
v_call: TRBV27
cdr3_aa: CASSPNRGPFYEQYF